The 15 T cell receptor beta chains below all came from one sample that was sequenced in a study of blood T cell repertoires in COVID-19. Assay used: immunoSEQ multiplex PCR; TCRdb lists only in-frame clones, some missing. The sample has approximately 380,000 clones, about 85% seen once. The sequenced material came from peripheral blood. The receptors shown here come from a young woman with acute or convalescent COVID-19.

This sequence joins TRBV19 and TRBJ1-6; D not resolved. The CDR3 has 13 amino acids. Deletions cut 5 bases from V and 8 bases from J, with 10 bases between. Germline lookup yields CDR1 LNHDA and CDR2 SQIVND (reference sequence). The CDR3 bases are TGTGCCAGTAGTCTCAAGGGAGATTCACCCCTCCACTTT. Translating gives CASSLKGDSPLHF.

This clone was seen just once. The V gene is TRBV5-6, the J gene TRBJ1-2; TRBD1 matches at 8 bases. Trimming removed 4 bases from V and 5 bases from J; junction bases left unmatched: 10. Per germline, CDR1 SGHDT and CDR2 YYEEEE. The CDR3 consists of 15 residues. CDR3 loop: CASSPGQGALYGYTF. CDR3 bases: TGTGCCAGCAGCCCAGGGCAGGGGGCTCTGTATGGCTACACCTTC.

The J gene is TRBJ1-6, the V gene TRBV5-4, with D possibly being TRBD1 (6 bases). Trimming cost V 5 bases and J 5 bases, with 11 bases left between them. Per the germline V gene, CDR1 is SGHNT and CDR2 is YYREEE (reference sequence). The CDR3 has 14 amino acids. CDR3 amino acids: CASRQTGHNSPLHF. The CDR3, as DNA: TGTGCCAGCAGACAGACAGGCCATAATTCACCCCTCCACTTT.

This clone was seen only a few times. The chain joins TRBV7-9 to TRBJ1-5; TRBD1 might be the D (6 bases). Looked up from germline, CDR1 is SEHNR and CDR2 is FQNEAQ (reference sequence). The CDR3 has 15 residues. V was pared by 5 bases and J by 5 bases, with 16 bases between. The CDR3 region has the DNA TGTGCCAGCAGCCCAGTCGGGACACAGGATCAGCCCCAGCATTTT. This gives the protein CASSPVGTQDQPQHF.

The chain carries TRBV3-1 (or the pseudogene TRBV3-2) and TRBJ2-5; the match to TRBD2 covers 12 bases. The V gene end was trimmed by 1 base and the J gene end by 2 bases; junction bases not matched to a gene: 8. Germline V lookup: CDR1 LGHDT, CDR2 YNNKEL (reference sequence). CDR3 size: 18 residues. The CDR3 nucleotides are TGTGCCAGCAGCCAAGGTCTAGCGGGAGGGCGCGGTCAAGAGACCCAGTACTTC. It is translated as CASSQGLAGGRGQETQYF.

The rearrangement uses TRBV6-1 and TRBJ1-4; D is possibly TRBD1 (6 bases). The V end was cut by 2 bases, the J end by 4 bases, with 14 bases between. This CDR3 is built from 16 residues. CDR1 MNHNS and CDR2 SASEGT come from the germline V gene. The CDR3 reads CASSERGGAGNEKLFF. The CDR3 DNA is TGTGCCAGCAGTGAAAGGGGGGGGGCTGGTAATGAAAAACTGTTTTTT.

The chain employs TRBV3-1 (or the pseudogene TRBV3-2) and TRBJ1-1; D is uncertain. The CDR3 runs to 14 residues. CDR1 and CDR2 (germline): LGHDT, YNNKEL (reference sequence). Trimming stripped 4 bases from V and 6 bases from J, with 15 bases between. CDR3 nucleotides: TGTGCCAGCAGCCCGAGTTTTGAGGTCGCTGAAGCTTTCTTT. Residues: CASSPSFEVAEAFF.

This clone was observed a few times. The gene calls are TRBV7-3 and TRBJ1-3; D is unclear. The CDR3 runs to 13 residues. Germline V lookup: CDR1 SGHTA, CDR2 FQGTGA. Trimming pared 4 bases from V and 7 bases from J, leaving 11 bases between. CDR3 DNA: TGTGCCAGCAGCTCTCGGGCGGGGAACACCATATATTTT. Its protein is CASSSRAGNTIYF.

The rearrangement uses TRBV6-5 and TRBJ1-2; weak D call: TRBD1 (6 bases). Germline V CDR1 and CDR2: MNHEY, SVGAGI. The V end was cut by 2 bases, the J end by 2 bases, with 15 bases between. The CDR3 loop spans 16 amino acids. The CDR3 bases are TGTGCCAGCAGTTACACCCCCGCCCAGGGGAACTATGGCTACACCTTC. Protein sequence: CASSYTPAQGNYGYTF.

The rearrangement uses TRBV27 and TRBJ1-5; D possibly corresponds to TRBD1 (5 bases). The V end was cut by 8 bases, the J end by 5 bases, with 13 bases between. CDR3 length: 13 residues. CDR1 is MNHEY and CDR2 is SMNVEV in the germline V gene (reference sequence). The CDR3 loop reads CASGLQGDQPQHF. The CDR3 nucleotides read TGTGCCAGCGGGTTGCAAGGGGATCAGCCCCAGCATTTT.

This rearrangement joins TRBV4-1 to TRBJ1-5; D gene uncertain. Germline V gives CDR1 MGHRA, CDR2 YSYEKL. V shed 4 bases and J shed 0 bases, with 7 bases lying between them. The CDR3 contains 14 residues. The CDR3 bases are TGCGCCAGCAGCCCCGGGTTTAGCAATCAGCCCCAGCATTTT. It encodes CASSPGFSNQPQHF.

The chain recombines TRBV2 with TRBJ2-5; D might be TRBD1 (6 bases). Trimming removed 9 bases at V and 0 bases at J, with 14 bases between. The CDR3 is made up of 14 amino acids. The germline CDR1 and CDR2 sequences are SNHLY and FYNNEI. In nucleotides, the CDR3 is TGTGCCAGTAGACGGGACATCAACCAAGAGACCCAGTACTTC. It is translated as CASRRDINQETQYF.

The chain uses TRBV4-1 and TRBJ1-2; 7 bases agree with TRBD1. With 1 base clipped from V and 5 bases from J, the junction kept 13 bases outside the gene matches. The CDR3 has 17 amino acids. Germline V gives CDR1 MGHRA, CDR2 YSYEKL. CDR3 DNA: TGCGCCAGCAGCCAAGTTACCTTCCGGGACAGAAAATATGGCTACACCTTC. Encoded protein: CASSQVTFRDRKYGYTF.

The chain has TRBV2 and TRBJ1-1; 9 positions agree with TRBD1. This CDR3 spans 12 amino acids. The V gene's germline CDR1 is SNHLY and CDR2 FYNNEI. V was pared by 6 bases and J by 9 bases, with 5 bases of the junction left unmatched. CDR3 protein: CASRVTGGKAFF. CDR3 sequence (DNA): TGTGCCAGCAGAGTGACAGGGGGTAAAGCTTTCTTT.

The chain recombines TRBV21-1 with TRBJ1-1; the table gives TRBD1 as D, unverified against the DNA. TRBV21-1 is designated a pseudogene. This CDR3 region has 19 residues. The CDR3: CASSNRVKGDRVLRTEAFF. The CDR3 region has the DNA TGTGCCAGCAGCAATAGAGTGAAGGGGGACAGGGTTTTGAGAACTGAAGCTTTCTTT.